One sample yielded the 29 T cell receptor beta chains listed below, sequenced in a study of blood T cell repertoires in COVID-19. Sequencing used immunoSEQ multiplex PCR; TCRdb keeps in-frame clones, though not all of them. The data show 50,000 to 65,000 clones, roughly 80% seen once. Sequencing used peripheral blood. The source is a woman aged 60-70 years with acute or convalescent COVID-19.

The DNA of the CDR3 is TGTGCCACCAGTAGGGGATACGAGCAGTACTTC. Amino acid sequence: CATSRGYEQYF. The V call is TRBV24-1, the J call TRBJ2-7; D perhaps matches TRBD1 (5 bases). CDR3 size: 11 residues. Deletions cut 6 bases from V and 4 bases from J, with 6 bases between. Germline V gives CDR1 KGHDR, CDR2 SFDVKD.

In its sample, this clone ranks as medium-sized (0.01 to 0.1%). This chain joins TRBV6-1 and TRBJ2-7, with a possible D match to TRBD1 (5 bases). In germline, CDR1 is MNHNS, CDR2 SASEGT. Trimming stripped 3 bases from V and 3 bases from J, with 12 bases between. The CDR3 has 14 residues. The CDR3 nucleotides read TGTGCCAGCAGTGAGGCAGTAGGGGACTACGAGCAGTACTTC. Translation: CASSEAVGDYEQYF.

This clone came up a few times. The chain has TRBV11-3 and TRBJ2-4, with D perhaps matching TRBD1 (5 bases). In germline, CDR1 is SGHNT, CDR2 YENEEA. V was clipped by 7 bases and J by 0 bases, with 13 bases between them. The CDR3 extends over 15 amino acids. DNA for the CDR3: TGTGCCAGCAAGGGGCCCGGATTAGCCAAAAACATTCAGTACTTC. Protein sequence: CASKGPGLAKNIQYF. Full variable domain (outside the CDR3, taken from reference TRBV11-3 and TRBJ2-4): EAGVVQSPRYKIIEKKQPVAFWCNPISGHNTLYWYLQNLGQGPELLIRYENEEAVDDSQLPKDRFSAERLKGVDSTLKIQPAELGDSAVYLCASKGPGLAKNIQYFGAGTRLSVL.

V usage is TRBV11-2 and J usage is TRBJ2-3, with TRBD2 identical over 9 bases. V gave up 7 bases and J gave up 2 bases; unmatched junction bases: 10. This CDR3 is built from 16 residues. Germline CDR1 and CDR2: SGHAT and FQNNGV. The CDR3 here is CASTSFASGVTDTQYF. In nucleotides, the CDR3 is TGTGCCAGCACCAGTTTCGCTAGCGGGGTCACAGATACGCAGTATTTT.

The CDR3 sequence: CASSESGTGSYEQYF. The CDR3 DNA reads as TGTGCCAGCAGTGAATCAGGGACAGGGTCCTACGAGCAGTACTTC. The V call is TRBV25-1, the J call TRBJ2-7; 9 bases fit TRBD1. There are 15 residues in the CDR3. Germline V CDR1 and CDR2: MGHDK, SYGVNS. The V segment lost 1 base and the J segment 1 base; nucleotides outside the gene matches: 2.

CDR3 sequence (DNA): TGCAGCGTTGAAGGACCACAGGGGAGAGAAGCTTTCTTT. This gives the protein CSVEGPQGREAFF. The chain is built from TRBV29-1 and TRBJ1-1; 7 positions agree with TRBD1. Trimming took 1 base from V and 8 from J; bases not matched to a gene: 7. This CDR3 is 13 amino acids long. The germline V gene encodes CDR1 SQVTM and CDR2 ANQGSEA.

The V and J genes are TRBV11-2 and TRBJ2-3, with TRBD2 matching over 7 bases. Per the germline V gene, CDR1 is SGHAT and CDR2 is FQNNGV. V lost 8 bases to trimming and J lost 1 base; unmatched junction nucleotides: 6. The CDR3 has 14 amino acids. The CDR3 loop reads CASLYAGGTDTQYF. DNA of the CDR3: TGTGCCAGCCTTTACGCGGGGGGCACAGATACGCAGTATTTT.

This chain connects TRBV2 to TRBJ1-1, with D unclear. Germline assignment: CDR1 SNHLY and CDR2 FYNNEI. The V gene lost 5 bases and the J gene lost 2 bases, with 15 bases spanning the gap. This CDR3 has 15 residues. The CDR3 sequence is CASSLTQALNTEAFF. Written as DNA, the CDR3 is TGTGCCAGCAGTCTAACTCAGGCCTTAAACACTGAAGCTTTCTTT.

The chain joins TRBV25-1 to TRBJ1-6; possible D gene TRBD1, 6 bases. CDR3 length: 15 amino acids. In germline, CDR1 is MGHDK, CDR2 SYGVNS. The V gene lost 1 base and the J gene lost 10 bases, with 14 bases spanning the gap. The CDR3 nucleotides are TGTGCCAGCAGTGAATCCCAGGACAGAGGGTCACCCCTCCACTTT. Protein: CASSESQDRGSPLHF.

The chain links TRBV2 to TRBJ1-2; D not resolved. From germline, CDR1 is SNHLY and CDR2 FYNNEI. CDR3 size: 14 residues. The V end lost 5 bases, the J end lost 3 bases, and 13 bases lay between the germline ends. The CDR3 DNA sequence: TGTGCCAGCAGTCCTCGGGGAGGAGACTATGGCTACACCTTC. Translating gives CASSPRGGDYGYTF.

This rearrangement joins TRBV19 to TRBJ1-1; D is ambiguous. Trimming left V 8 bases short and J 0 bases short, with 16 bases between. Germline V CDR1 and CDR2: LNHDA, SQIVND (reference sequence). The CDR3 spans 15 residues. As DNA, the CDR3 is TGTGCCAGTCGAGGCAGAGGGCGAATGAACACTGAAGCTTTCTTT. Its protein product is CASRGRGRMNTEAFF. Full variable domain (missing parts from reference TRBV19 and TRBJ1-1): DGGITQSPKYLFRKEGQNVTLSCEQNLNHDAMYWYRQDPGQGLRLIYYSQIVNDFQKGDIAEGYSVSREKKESFPLTVTSAQKNPTAFYLCASRGRGRMNTEAFFGQGTRLTVV.

J is TRBJ2-7 and V is TRBV11-2; D may be TRBD2 (5 bases). Germline V lookup: CDR1 SGHAT, CDR2 FQNNGV. The CDR3 runs to 15 residues. Trimming shortened V by 5 bases and J by 6 bases, and 20 bases separated the two germline ends. The CDR3 DNA reads TGTGCCAGCAGCGAGACCCACGGAGGTCTAGGCGAGCAGTACTTC. This translates into CASSETHGGLGEQYF.

J is TRBJ1-1 and V is TRBV11-2, with D perhaps matching TRBD1 (5 bases). The CDR3 consists of 14 residues. Between the trimmed V and J ends, which lost 5 bases and 4 bases, there was a span of 14 bases. Germline V gene data show CDR1 as SGHAT and CDR2 as FQNNGV. The CDR3, as DNA: TGTGCCAGCAGCAGTTTGGGGGGGGGCACTGAAGCTTTCTTT. This codes for CASSSLGGGTEAFF. Together with reference TRBV11-2 and TRBJ1-1, the CDR3 gives the full variable domain: EAGVAQSPRYKIIEKRQSVAFWCNPISGHATLYWYQQILGQGPKLLIQFQNNGVVDDSQLPKDRFSAERLKGVDSTLKIQPAKLEDSAVYLCASSSLGGGTEAFFGQGTRLTVV.

The gene calls are TRBV5-1 and TRBJ1-2; D is possibly TRBD1 (6 bases). V was clipped by 4 bases and J by 10 bases, with 14 bases between them. CDR3 size: 12 residues. Germline V lookup: CDR1 SGHRS, CDR2 YFSETQ. CDR3 sequence: CASSVNRDDYTF. Written as DNA, the CDR3 is TGCGCCAGCAGCGTCAACAGGGACGACTACACCTTC.

This chain connects TRBV28 to TRBJ2-1; TRBD1 agrees at 7 bases. The V gene's germline CDR1 is MDHEN and CDR2 SYDVKM. The CDR3 is 16 amino acids. Losses at the gene ends were 6 bases for V and 0 bases for J; bases not matched to a gene: 8. CDR3 bases: TGTGCCAGCAGCCGACCGGGACAGCCCTCCTACAATGAGCAGTTCTTC. It specifies CASSRPGQPSYNEQFF.

V gene TRBV19 combines with J gene TRBJ1-5; D is unclear. The germline V gene encodes CDR1 LNHDA and CDR2 SQIVND (reference sequence). The length of the CDR3 is 15 residues. V was cut by 7 bases and J by 3 bases, with 16 bases left in between. This chain's CDR3 is CASTLRRGLNQPQHF. The CDR3 DNA reads as TGTGCCAGTACCCTAAGACGCGGGCTCAATCAGCCCCAGCATTTT.

This chain joins TRBV30 and TRBJ1-5, with 10 positions matching TRBD1. The CDR3 sequence is 16 residues long. The trim removed 5 bases at V and 1 base at J, leaving 8 bases unmatched. Germline assignment: CDR1 GTSNPN and CDR2 SVGIG (reference sequence). CDR3 nucleotide sequence: TGTGCCTGGGCCTCCGGGACAGGGGCGAGCAATCAGCCCCAGCATTTT. Encoded protein: CAWASGTGASNQPQHF.

The sample holds one count of this clone. This chain uses TRBV30 with TRBJ2-3; 7 bases match TRBD1. V was clipped by 3 bases and J by 1 base; unmatched bases: 1. The CDR3 has 13 residues. The germline gives CDR1 GTSNPN, CDR2 SVGIG (reference sequence). Here the CDR3 reads CAWSGTGTDTQYF. CDR3 bases: TGTGCCTGGAGCGGGACAGGCACAGATACGCAGTATTTT.

This sequence joins TRBV19 and TRBJ1-5; the match to TRBD1 covers 9 bases. Germline CDR1 is LNHDA and CDR2 is SQIVND (reference sequence). V lost 7 bases, J lost 2 bases, and 6 bases stayed unmatched. The CDR3 runs 15 residues. The CDR3 here is CASTQTGGGNQPQHF. The CDR3 coding sequence is TGTGCCAGTACTCAGACAGGGGGTGGCAATCAGCCCCAGCATTTT.

J is TRBJ1-4 and V is TRBV5-1; D is uncertain. V was shortened by 2 bases and J by 0 bases, with 5 bases between the two germline ends. Germline assignment: CDR1 SGHRS and CDR2 YFSETQ. This CDR3 contains 14 residues. CDR3 in DNA: TGCGCCAGCAGCTTTCGCGCAACTAATGAAAAACTGTTTTTT. It yields the protein CASSFRATNEKLFF. Together with reference TRBV5-1 and TRBJ1-4, the CDR3 gives the full variable domain: KAGVTQTPRYLIKTRGQQVTLSCSPISGHRSVSWYQQTPGQGLQFLFEYFSETQRNKGNFPGRFSGRQFSNSRSEMNVSTLELGDSALYLCASSFRATNEKLFFGSGTQLSVL.

V gene TRBV6-2 or TRBV6-3 combines with J gene TRBJ2-7; D uncertain. The CDR3 totals 16 residues. Deletions cut 0 bases from V and 0 bases from J, with 12 bases between. Per germline, CDR1 MNHEY and CDR2 SVGEGT. The CDR3 spells CASSYSGRVSSYEQYF. The CDR3 nucleotides read TGTGCCAGCAGTTACTCGGGTCGGGTGAGCTCCTACGAGCAGTACTTC.

The chain joins TRBV10-3 to TRBJ2-1; D possibly corresponds to TRBD2 (7 bases). Per the germline V gene, CDR1 is ENHRY and CDR2 is SYGVKD. The CDR3 totals 13 residues. V was trimmed by 9 bases and J by 3 bases, leaving 12 bases between them. This CDR3 reads CAISGGDYNEQFF. CDR3 nucleotide sequence: TGTGCCATTTCGGGGGGCGACTACAATGAGCAGTTCTTC.

The V gene is TRBV25-1, the J gene TRBJ1-1, with D maybe TRBD1 (5 bases). This CDR3 has 12 residues. The V end lost 3 bases, the J end lost 8 bases, and 10 bases lay between the germline ends. The germline V gene has CDR1 MGHDK and CDR2 SYGVNS. This CDR3 is CASSDGGREAFF. The DNA for the CDR3 is TGTGCCAGCAGTGATGGGGGGAGGGAAGCTTTCTTT.

V and J are TRBV5-1 and TRBJ1-2, with TRBD1 as a possible D gene (5 bases). Germline V gives CDR1 SGHRS, CDR2 YFSETQ. V was clipped by 4 bases and J by 0 bases, with 16 bases between them. The CDR3 extends over 16 amino acids. The CDR3 DNA reads as TGCGCCAGCAGCGACTCCTTCAGGGATTCTAACTATGGCTACACCTTC. It specifies CASSDSFRDSNYGYTF.

The chain joins TRBV11-1 to TRBJ2-7; D call uncertain. The CDR3 contains 15 residues. V was shortened by 3 bases and J by 0 bases, with 12 bases between the two germline ends. Germline CDR1 and CDR2: SGHAT and FQDESV (reference sequence). The DNA for the CDR3 is TGTGCCAGCAGCTTGTTAACGGAGAGCTCCTACGAGCAGTACTTC. Protein sequence: CASSLLTESSYEQYF.

This chain uses TRBV5-1 with TRBJ2-2; the D gene is possibly TRBD1 (6 bases). Trimming shortened V by 4 bases and J by 5 bases, and 12 bases separated the two germline ends. CDR3 length: 14 amino acids. CDR1 and CDR2 (germline): SGHRS, YFSETQ. CDR3 sequence reads: CASSVGASTGELFF. In DNA, the CDR3 is TGCGCCAGCAGCGTGGGGGCGTCGACCGGGGAGCTGTTTTTT.

The chain joins TRBV12-5 to TRBJ1-1; a weak D match, TRBD1 (6 bases). CDR1 LGHNT and CDR2 FRNRAP come from the germline V gene. The CDR3 sequence is 14 residues long. The germline V and J ends were trimmed by 6 bases and 0 bases, with 11 bases remaining between them. In DNA form, the CDR3 reads TGTGCTAGTGGGGGGGCTACAGTGAACACTGAAGCTTTCTTT. It translates to CASGGATVNTEAFF. Variable domain in full (rest from reference TRBV12-5 and TRBJ1-1): DARVTQTPRHKVTEMGQEVTMRCQPILGHNTVFWYRQTMMQGLELLAYFRNRAPLDDSGMPKDRFSAEMPDATLATLKIQPSEPRDSAVYFCASGGATVNTEAFFGQGTRLTVV.

The V and J genes are TRBV5-1 and TRBJ1-4; 10 bases align to TRBD1. Trimming removed 2 bases from V and 6 bases from J; junction bases left unmatched: 7. The V gene's germline CDR1 is SGHRS and CDR2 YFSETQ. The CDR3 loop spans 16 amino acids. In nucleotides, the CDR3 is TGCGCCAGCAGCTTACGAGACAGGGGGCAGGATGAAAAACTGTTTTTT. Its translation: CASSLRDRGQDEKLFF.

The V and J genes are TRBV7-3 and TRBJ1-2; TRBD1 is a possible D gene (5 bases). Between the trimmed V and J ends, which lost 4 bases and 4 bases, there was a span of 16 bases. There are 15 residues in the CDR3. In germline, CDR1 is SGHTA, CDR2 FQGTGA. CDR3 loop: CASSSGGPGLYGYTF. CDR3 in DNA: TGTGCCAGCAGCTCTGGGGGTCCGGGACTCTATGGCTACACCTTC.